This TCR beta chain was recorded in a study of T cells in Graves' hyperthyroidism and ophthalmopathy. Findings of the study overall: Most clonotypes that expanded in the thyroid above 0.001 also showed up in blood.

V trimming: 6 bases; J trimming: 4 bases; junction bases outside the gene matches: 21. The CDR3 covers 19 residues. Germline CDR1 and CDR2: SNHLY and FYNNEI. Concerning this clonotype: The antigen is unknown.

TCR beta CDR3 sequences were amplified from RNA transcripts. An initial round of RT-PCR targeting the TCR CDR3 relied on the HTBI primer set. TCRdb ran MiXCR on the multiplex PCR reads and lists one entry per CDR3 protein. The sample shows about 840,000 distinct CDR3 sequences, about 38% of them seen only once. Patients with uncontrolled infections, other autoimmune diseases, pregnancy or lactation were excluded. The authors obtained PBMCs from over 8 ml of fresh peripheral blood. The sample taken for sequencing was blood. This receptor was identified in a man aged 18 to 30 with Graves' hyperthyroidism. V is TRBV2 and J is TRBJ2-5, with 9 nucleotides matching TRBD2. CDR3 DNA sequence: TGTGCCAGCAGCCGAGGGGGTCTAGCGGGAATGAGTACGGGAGAGACCCAGTACTTC. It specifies CASSRGGLAGMSTGETQYF.